Included here is one TCR beta chain sequence, with context. The authors' processing: Nucleated cell number was recorded as an estimate derived from reference gene primer amplification. Method: immunoSEQ multiplex PCR; TCRdb's copy keeps in-frame clones and lacks some. The V and J calls and the clone size are those of that table, but D and trimming were determined from the DNA. The table records roughly 190,000 clones, roughly 88% of them present only once. This entry comes from a study of blood T cell repertoires in COVID-19. Study at large: The cDNA or gDNA used as material had been derived from T cells, B-cell-depleted T cells, or PBMCs.

In germline, CDR1 is SGHVS, CDR2 FQNEAQ. The germline V and J ends were trimmed by 4 bases and 4 bases, with 15 bases remaining between them. This CDR3 has 15 amino acids. The chain employs TRBV7-8 and TRBJ2-3; D possibly corresponds to TRBD2 (5 bases). Sequencing was done on a sample of peripheral blood. This TCR came from a woman aged 40 to 49 who had recovered from COVID-19. CDR3 loop: CASSYEGSSPDTQYF. For the CDR3, the DNA is TGTGCCAGCAGCTACGAAGGGTCTAGCCCAGATACGCAGTATTTT.